This record covers a single T cell receptor beta chain. These data originate in a study of technical replicates of blood from a few donors. Assay used: immunoSEQ multiplex PCR; TCRdb lists only in-frame clones, some missing. Of tens of thousands of clones listed, about nine tenths are singletons. This TCR was sampled from a human donor in good health. Some clones in this sample may be carry-over from other donors' samples. Sequences were obtained from PBMCs.

CDR3 sequence: CASSEASPFAGGLSTDTQYF. The DNA for the CDR3 is TGTGCCAGCAGTGAAGCATCTCCTTTCGCGGGGGGGCTATCCACAGATACGCAGTATTTT. This chain connects TRBV2 to TRBJ2-3; TRBD2 agrees at 9 bases. The junction had 15 bases not matched to a gene; V was cut back by 0 bases and J by 2 bases. The CDR3 contains 20 residues. Germline V gene lookup returns CDR1 SNHLY and CDR2 FYNNEI.